This is a list of T cell receptor beta chains from one sample in a study of blood T cell repertoires in COVID-19. Clones were read by immunoSEQ multiplex PCR, and TCRdb kept only the in-frame ones, dropping some. Of about 62,000 clones detected, about nine tenths appear once; the ten largest clones hold 1% to 1.5%. The sequenced sample consisted of peripheral blood. These receptors all stem from an elderly woman with acute or convalescent COVID-19. Both conserved end residues are part of each CDR3. The D gene is left open where the match is weak. The listing skips clone size in some rows; elsewhere it reads once, few, many or a size class.

CDR3aa | CDR3nt | abundance | v_gene | d_gene | j_gene
CAISRAGEETQYF | TGTGCCATCAGTAGGGCAGGGGAAGAGACCCAGTACTTC | few | TRBV10-3 | . | TRBJ2-5
CASSPQGTGLDTGELFF | TGTGCCAGCTCACCGCAAGGCACAGGGTTAGACACCGGGGAGCTGTTTTTT | . | TRBV18 | . | TRBJ2-2
CSAGWAGAKNIQYF | TGCAGCGCAGGGTGGGCGGGAGCCAAAAACATTCAGTACTTC | . | TRBV29-1 | . | TRBJ2-4
CASSRQFNQPQHF | TGTGCCAGCAGCCGACAGTTCAATCAGCCCCAGCATTTT | . | TRBV4-2 | . | TRBJ1-5
CASSFYLYGTGELFF | TGTGCCAGCAGCTTTTATTTGTACGGCACCGGGGAGCTGTTTTTT | . | TRBV5-6 | . | TRBJ2-2
CASSPPRTSGTYEQYF | TGTGCCAGCTCACCTCCGAGGACTAGCGGGACCTACGAGCAGTACTTC | . | TRBV18 | TRBD2 | TRBJ2-7
CASSGQVNQPQHF | TGTGCCAGCAGTGGACAGGTCAATCAGCCCCAGCATTTT | . | TRBV12-3/TRBV12-4 | TRBD1 | TRBJ1-5
CAWSVVGSGLYNEQFF | TGTGCCTGGAGTGTAGTGGGTAGCGGGTTATACAATGAGCAGTTCTTC | . | TRBV30 | TRBD2 | TRBJ2-1
CASSQDLVVLGAGGEYEQYF | TGTGCCAGCAGCCAAGATTTGGTTGTTTTGGGAGCGGGAGGGGAGTACGAGCAGTACTTC | . | TRBV3-1/TRBV3-2 | TRBD2 | TRBJ2-7
CATSDTGGKIQETQYF | TGTGCCACCAGTGATACCGGAGGGAAAATACAAGAGACCCAGTACTTC | . | TRBV24-1 | . | TRBJ2-5
CASSRTGGAYEQYF | TGTGCCAGCAGCCGGACAGGGGGCGCTTACGAGCAGTACTTC | . | TRBV5-4 | TRBD1 | TRBJ2-7
CASSSAGGLRYGYTF | TGTGCCAGCAGCTCGGCAGGGGGCTTGAGGTATGGCTACACCTTC | once | TRBV14 | TRBD1 | TRBJ1-2
CAWTLGTQFHQPQHF | TGTGCCTGGACCCTCGGGACACAGTTCCATCAGCCCCAGCATTTT | . | TRBV30 | . | TRBJ1-5
CASSEGNRGLDEQYF | TGTGCCAGCAGTGAAGGAAACAGGGGGTTAGACGAGCAGTACTTC | once | TRBV2 | TRBD1 | TRBJ2-7
CSVEEVEFYGYTF | TGCAGCGTTGAAGAGGTTGAGTTCTATGGCTACACCTTC | few | TRBV29-1 | . | TRBJ1-2
CARKGGGQETQYF | TGTGCCCGCAAGGGGGGGGGCCAAGAGACCCAGTACTTC | . | TRBV30 | . | TRBJ2-5
CASSPQGATQYF | TGTGCCAGCAGCCCACAGGGGGCCACGCAGTATTTT | . | TRBV7-2 | TRBD1 | TRBJ2-3
CASSPGLGSGGGLVETQYF | TGTGCCAGTAGTCCCGGTTTAGGCAGCGGGGGAGGTTTGGTGGAGACCCAGTACTTC | few | TRBV19 | TRBD2 | TRBJ2-5
CASSPRLAGGKKTQYF | TGTGCCAGCAGCCCCAGACTAGCGGGAGGGAAGAAGACCCAGTACTTC | . | TRBV3-1/TRBV3-2 | TRBD2 | TRBJ2-5
CASLRSGGRTDTQYF | TGTGCCAGCCTAAGGTCCGGGGGGCGCACAGATACGCAGTATTTT | few | TRBV7-8 | . | TRBJ2-3
CASPTPGHPIGELFF | TGTGCCAGCCCAACACCGGGCCATCCCATCGGGGAGCTGTTTTTT | . | TRBV18 | . | TRBJ2-2
CASSLGFSGDSTDTQYF | TGCGCCAGCAGCTTGGGCTTTAGCGGGGACAGCACAGATACGCAGTATTTT | . | TRBV5-1 | TRBD2 | TRBJ2-3
CASSQDPYNYNEQFF | TGCGCCAGCAGCCAAGATCCATACAATTACAATGAGCAGTTCTTC | . | TRBV4-1 | . | TRBJ2-1
CASSDPGRAGNEQYF | TGTGCCAGCAGTGACCCGGGGAGGGCAGGCAACGAGCAGTACTTC | . | TRBV2 | TRBD2 | TRBJ2-7
CASSSMLDTEAFF | TGTGCCAGCAGCTCAATGTTAGACACTGAAGCTTTCTTT | . | TRBV11-2 | . | TRBJ1-1
CAWSVVGGGGNTIYF | TGTGCCTGGAGTGTGGTGGGAGGAGGGGGAAACACCATATATTTT | . | TRBV30 | . | TRBJ1-3
CASSFATRGFQETQYF | TGTGCCAGCAGTTTCGCGACTAGAGGGTTCCAAGAGACCCAGTACTTC | . | TRBV28 | . | TRBJ2-5
CASSSGTQFSTDTQYF | TGTGCCAGCAGTTCGGGGACTCAATTTTCCACAGATACGCAGTATTTT | . | TRBV6-6 | . | TRBJ2-3
CASSLGRENTEAFF | TGTGCCAGCAGCTTGGGCAGGGAGAACACTGAAGCTTTCTTT | . | TRBV5-4 | . | TRBJ1-1
CASSVGRSGNEKLFF | TGTGCCAGCAGCGTAGGAAGGAGCGGGAATGAAAAACTGTTTTTT | . | TRBV9 | . | TRBJ1-4
CAAGQGHQPQHF | TGTGCCGCGGGACAGGGGCACCAGCCCCAGCATTTT | . | TRBV19 | TRBD1 | TRBJ1-5
CASSLVQGNQPQHF | TGTGCCAGCAGCTTAGTACAGGGGAATCAGCCCCAGCATTTT | . | TRBV7-2 | TRBD1 | TRBJ1-5
CASSLVGGRARDTGELFF | TGCGCCAGCAGCTTGGTCGGCGGGAGGGCCCGGGACACCGGGGAGCTGTTTTTT | . | TRBV5-1 | TRBD2 | TRBJ2-2
CAISGRAGNTDTQYF | TGTGCCATCAGTGGTAGAGCGGGGAACACAGATACGCAGTATTTT | few | TRBV10-3 | TRBD2 | TRBJ2-3
CASSSRQGVTNGYTF | TGTGCCAGCAGCTCCCGACAGGGCGTCACGAATGGCTACACCTTC | . | TRBV7-2 | TRBD1 | TRBJ1-2
CASSQVQAPTSGFSYEQYF | TGTGCCAGCAGCCAAGTTCAGGCGCCAACTAGCGGGTTTTCCTACGAGCAGTACTTC | once | TRBV4-2 | TRBD2 | TRBJ2-7
CASSYSAGEASPLHF | TGTGCCAGCAGTTACTCGGCGGGGGAAGCTTCACCCCTCCACTTT | . | TRBV6-5 | . | TRBJ1-6
CASIRTVGSGYTF | TGTGCCAGCATCCGAACCGTTGGGAGTGGCTACACCTTC | . | TRBV12-3/TRBV12-4 | . | TRBJ1-2
CASRPGQGSYEQYF | TGTGCCAGCAGGCCGGGACAGGGCTCCTACGAGCAGTACTTC | . | TRBV27 | TRBD1 | TRBJ2-7
CASSFLDRVESPLHF | TGTGCCAGCAGCTTTCTTGACAGGGTAGAATCACCCCTCCACTTT | . | TRBV5-4 | TRBD1 | TRBJ1-6
CASSLAGQGNQPQHF | TGTGCCAGCAGTTTAGCGGGACAGGGTAACCAGCCCCAGCATTTT | . | TRBV28 | TRBD1 | TRBJ1-5
CAFHSGTTVGELFF | TGTGCCTTTCATTCCGGGACTACCGTCGGGGAGCTGTTTTTT | . | TRBV30 | TRBD2 | TRBJ2-2
CASSAGLAGVIDEQFF | TGTGCCAGCAGTGCTGGACTAGCGGGAGTGATCGATGAGCAGTTCTTC | . | TRBV6-1 | TRBD2 | TRBJ2-1
CASSLEGKLFF | TGTGCCAGCAGCTTGGAGGGAAAACTGTTTTTT | . | TRBV7-9 | . | TRBJ1-4
CASSLSDAPYGYTF | TGTGCCAGCAGCTTAAGCGACGCACCTTATGGCTACACCTTC | . | TRBV7-2 | . | TRBJ1-2
CASSLVYGTTQGTEAFF | TGCGCCAGCAGCTTGGTTTACGGGACAACCCAGGGAACTGAAGCTTTCTTT | . | TRBV5-1 | . | TRBJ1-1
CASSPSGDYGYTF | TGTGCCAGCAGTCCCTCAGGGGACTATGGCTACACCTTC | . | TRBV6-4 | . | TRBJ1-2